This is a list of T cell receptor beta chains from one sample in a study of blood T cell repertoires in COVID-19. Here immunoSEQ multiplex PCR was the method, and the copy in TCRdb shows in-frame clones only, minus some. The sample yields under 200,000 clones, approximately 83% seen once. Sequenced input: peripheral blood. The receptors stem from a human donor in a cohort sampled during active COVID-19. Each CDR3 is given with its conserved first and last residue. A D gene is named only where the DNA matches it firmly. Rows may omit the clone size; those that give it use once, few, many or a size class.

>.|.|TRBJ1-4|TRBV28
TGTGCCAGCAGGGATGGACAAGTTAATGAAAAACTGTTTTTT
CASRDGQVNEKLFF
>TRBD2|once|TRBJ2-6|TRBV7-9
TGTGCCAGCAGCTTACCTTCCGGGACTAGTAGGGCCAACGTCCTGACTTTC
CASSLPSGTSRANVLTF
>.|.|TRBJ1-1|TRBV14
TGTGCCAGCAGCCAAGATAGGTTCGCACTAGGGTCGGGGGCTTTCTTT
CASSQDRFALGSGAFF
>TRBD2|once|TRBJ2-1|TRBV7-2
TGTGCCAGCAGCCTAGCGGTGAGCTCCTACAATGAGCAGTTCTTC
CASSLAVSSYNEQFF
>TRBD1|.|TRBJ2-5|TRBV7-9
TGTGCCAGCAGGTCGACAGGGTCCCTCCAGGAGACCCAGTACTTC
CASRSTGSLQETQYF
>.|.|TRBJ1-6|TRBV6-5
TGTGCCACAAGACAGAATTCACCCCTCCACTTT
CATRQNSPLHF
>.|.|TRBJ1-2|TRBV5-1
TGCGCCAGCAGCCCGGACACGGGCTACACCTTC
CASSPDTGYTF
>.|.|TRBJ2-7|TRBV19
TGTGCCAGTAGTAGGACTCCCTACGAGCAGTACTTC
CASSRTPYEQYF
>.|.|TRBJ2-1|TRBV5-1
TGCGCCAGCAGCTTGACCGGGGGTCCTTACAATGAGCAGTTCTTC
CASSLTGGPYNEQFF
>TRBD1|once|TRBJ1-6|TRBV7-9
TGTGCCAGCAGCTCCGGACAGGGAGGTAATTCACCCCTCCACTTT
CASSSGQGGNSPLHF
>.|once|TRBJ2-7|TRBV18
TGTGCCAGCTCTCCCGGGTCGCGCGAGCAGTACTTC
CASSPGSREQYF